This T cell receptor (beta chain) was recorded in a study of T cell responses to AZD1222 COVID-19 vaccine. Whole-study results and caveats: In all cases, repertoires were sampled only after the peak T cell response.

About this clone: Its matching antigen is unknown.

V lost 0 bases to trimming and J lost 3 bases, with 15 bases between them. Germline assignment: CDR1 MNHEY and CDR2 SMNVEV (reference sequence). The CDR3 runs to 16 residues. Assay: immunoSEQ multiplex PCR; the TCRdb copy retains only in-frame clones and omits some. The repertoire holds some 130,000 clones, with 93% as singletons. This chain uses TRBV27 with TRBJ2-7, with a weak D call TRBD1 (6 bases). The sample here was peripheral blood, taken on day 0 of AZD1222 vaccination. The TCR sequence derives from an adult in good health. This chain's CDR3 is CASSLSRGRGSYEQYF. The CDR3 DNA follows: TGTGCCAGCAGTTTATCTCGGGGCAGGGGTAGCTACGAGCAGTACTTC.